Listed below are T cell receptor beta chains from one sample, sequenced in a study of tumor-infiltrating lymphocytes in primary liver carcinoma. TCRdb re-derived calls from the multiplex PCR reads in MiXCR, one entry per CDR3 protein. The table lists approximately 110,000 distinct CDR3 sequences, 64% of them singletons, with 8.4% in the top ten. The sequencing sample was made of liver tumor tissue from sampling region 3. Source of these receptors: a woman aged 60-75 years with primary liver carcinoma and hepatitis B virus infection. CDR3s include the opening cysteine and the closing phenylalanine or tryptophan. A D gene is named only where the DNA matches it firmly. A clone size is listed for some rows: how often the clone was seen (once, few, many), or a class if it is expanded.

.	TRBJ2-3	TRBV4-1	TRBD2	TGCGCCAGGAGCCAAGATCGAGGGAGGGTGGGGGCAGATACGCAGTATTTT	CARSQDRGRVGADTQYF
.	TRBJ2-7	TRBV20-1	.	TGCAGTGCCCGAGGGCCAGCGGGTACCTCCTACGAGCAGTACTTC	CSARGPAGTSYEQYF
.	TRBJ2-3	TRBV4-1	TRBD2	TGCGCCAGCAGCCGGATTCCAACTAGCGAGAGTATAACAGATACGCAGTATTTT	CASSRIPTSESITDTQYF
many	TRBJ2-5	TRBV5-1	.	TGCGCCAGCAGGAGGAGGGGGCAGTACTTC	CASRRRGQYF
.	TRBJ2-7	TRBV2	.	TGTGCCAGCAGTGGTGTAGGGGTCGACGAGCAGTACTTC	CASSGVGVDEQYF
.	TRBJ2-3	TRBV11-2	TRBD2	TGTGCCAGCAGCCTAGGGACTAACGGGAGTGCAGATACGCAGTATTTT	CASSLGTNGSADTQYF
.	TRBJ1-5	TRBV28	TRBD1	TGTGTCAGCAGCTCACAGGGGGTCGATCAGCCCCAGCATTTT	CVSSSQGVDQPQHF
medium-sized	TRBJ2-7	TRBV6-6	TRBD2	TGTGCCAGCTGGGAAGCGGGAGGTAGGGAGCAGTACTTC	CASWEAGGREQYF
many	TRBJ2-2	TRBV12-3/TRBV12-4	TRBD2	TGTGCCAGCAGTTTAGAGCGGGGGAACACCGGGGAGCTGTTTTTT	CASSLERGNTGELFF
.	TRBJ2-7	TRBV4-2	.	TGTGCAAGCAGCCAAGGGGAACTCGGCTCCTACGAGCAGTACTTC	CASSQGELGSYEQYF
.	TRBJ1-1	TRBV11-2	TRBD1	TGTGCCAGCAGTCGACGGGACAGAACGAACACTGAAGTTTTCTTT	CASSRRDRTNTEVFF
.	TRBJ2-5	TRBV28	.	TGTGCCCCACATTCCGGGGACACCCGAGAGACCCAGCACTTC	CAPHSGDTRETQHF
.	TRBJ2-1	TRBV11-3	.	TGTGCCAGCAACTTCCGGGGGGCACGGACCATGGGCAATGAGCAGTCCTTC	CASNFRGARTMGNEQSF
medium-sized	TRBJ1-1	TRBV11-3	.	TGTGCCAGCAGCCTAACAGTAGGGATGAACACTGAAGCTTTCTTT	CASSLTVGMNTEAFF
many	TRBJ2-5	TRBV7-9	.	TGTGCCAGCAGCAGGGGGAGTGTCGGGGAGGAGACCCAGTACTTC	CASSRGSVGEETQYF
few	TRBJ2-1	TRBV7-9	.	TGTGCCAGCAGCTTTAACCAGGAGCGGGCTGAGCAGTTCTTC	CASSFNQERAEQFF
.	TRBJ2-3	TRBV4-2	.	TGTGCCAGCAGCCATGGGGGACTGGCCGAAGGTACCCAGTATTTT	CASSHGGLAEGTQYF
.	TRBJ1-1	TRBV11-2	.	TGTGCCAGCAGCTTAGCCTTCGCGGGTTCGGGCACTGAAGCTTTCTTT	CASSLAFAGSGTEAFF
.	TRBJ1-1	TRBV7-9	.	TGTGCCAGCAGCTCATTTGAGCAGAACACTGAAGCTTTCTTT	CASSSFEQNTEAFF
.	TRBJ2-1	TRBV4-2	.	TGTGCCAGCAGCCCCCGACGGGGACTTAACAATGAGCAGTTCTTC	CASSPRRGLNNEQFF
many	TRBJ2-3	TRBV12-3/TRBV12-4	.	TGTGCCAGCAGTTTATCGCGCGGTGTGGTTACGCAGTATTTT	CASSLSRGVVTQYF
.	TRBJ2-6	TRBV12-3/TRBV12-4	.	TGTGCCAGCTGTTTTGCGGTGACTGGGGCCAACGTCCTGACCTTC	CASCFAVTGANVLTF
.	TRBJ2-1	TRBV12-5	.	TGTGCTAGTGGTTCCATCCCGACTAGTCTCCCTCCGGTTTTTTACAATGAGCAGTTCTTC	CASGSIPTSLPPVFYNEQFF
.	TRBJ2-3	TRBV6-2/TRBV6-3	.	TGTGCCAGCAGTTGCTCCACCCGGGACTTAAAGCGAGATACGCAGTATTTT	CASSCSTRDLKRDTQYF
.	TRBJ2-1	TRBV7-8	.	TGTGCCGGCAGCCCTTTGGGGCTTGACCAGTTCTTC	CAGSPLGLDQFF
.	TRBJ2-7	TRBV11-2	.	TGTACCAACAGCTTTAATCGGGGAACCTCCTACGAGCAGTGCTTC	CTNSFNRGTSYEQCF
.	TRBJ1-5	TRBV11-2	.	TGTGCCAGCAGCTTAGGGCAGGTCGGCCAGCCCCACCATTTT	CASSLGQVGQPHHF
many	TRBJ1-3	TRBV4-2	TRBD1	TGTGCCAGCAGCCAATATGGAGGGGGCTTTACCGGAAACACCATATATTTT	CASSQYGGGFTGNTIYF
many	TRBJ2-2	TRBV28	TRBD2	TGTGCCAGCAGCGGGACTAGCGGGGAGCTGTTTTTT	CASSGTSGELFF
.	TRBJ1-2	TRBV11-2	.	TGTACCAGCAACTTAGAGCCTACTAACTATGGTTACACCTTC	CTSNLEPTNYGYTF
.	TRBJ2-3	TRBV6-5	.	TGTGCCACCAGCTACAGTCCGCACAATACGCAGTATTTT	CATSYSPHNTQYF
.	TRBJ2-1	TRBV11-2	TRBD2	TGTGCCTGCAGCTTAGTATTGGCGGGAGGGTCCGGCCCTCTTGAGCAGTTCTTC	CACSLVLAGGSGPLEQFF
few	TRBJ2-7	TRBV7-3	.	TGTGCCAGCAGCCCCGGGCAGTACTTC	CASSPGQYF
.	TRBJ2-3	TRBV11-1	TRBD2	TGTGCCAGCTGCCTAAGTCAACGTGCGGGAGAGTCTCACTTT	CASCLSQRAGESHF
.	TRBJ2-7	TRBV2	TRBD1	TGTGCCAGTAGTGAACAGGGGACCAGCTCCTGCGAGCAGTACTTC	CASSEQGTSSCEQYF
many	TRBJ1-1	TRBV5-1	.	TGCGCCAGCAGCGCCGGGGGAGGGAGGAACACTGAAGCTTTCTTT	CASSAGGGRNTEAFF
.	TRBJ2-1	TRBV28	.	TGTGCGAGCACTGCAGGGATTGAGCTCTACAGTGAGCAGTTCTTC	CASTAGIELYSEQFF
.	TRBJ2-3	TRBV6-5	TRBD2	TGTGCCAGCAGTTACTCGAGCGGGAAGAGCACAGATACACAGTATTTT	CASSYSSGKSTDTQYF
.	TRBJ2-3	TRBV25-1	.	TGTGTCAGCAGTGCGGGAACGAGAGATACGCAGTATTTT	CVSSAGTRDTQYF
.	TRBJ2-1	TRBV29-1	TRBD2	TGCAGTGTTGAACGGCTAGCGGGAGAGAATAATGAGCAGTTCTTC	CSVERLAGENNEQFF
.	TRBJ2-7	TRBV28	.	TGTGCCAGCAGTTTCCTACTCCCAGCGGAAGGACCTTACGGGCAGTACTTC	CASSFLLPAEGPYGQYF
.	TRBJ1-1	TRBV20-1	.	TGCAGTGTAGGGGATTCAATGGACACTGAGGCTCTCTTT	CSVGDSMDTEALF
once	TRBJ2-1	TRBV27	.	TGTGCCAGCAGTATGTACAGGGCCCCCTATAATGAGCAGTTCTTC	CASSMYRAPYNEQFF
.	TRBJ2-2	TRBV11-2	.	TGTGCCAACAGCATACACCCGAACACCGGGGAGCTGTTTTTT	CANSIHPNTGELFF
.	TRBJ1-4	TRBV6-5	.	TGTGTCAGCAGTTACTCGGGCCCAAGGAGTGGAAAACTGTTTTTT	CVSSYSGPRSGKLFF
many	TRBJ2-3	TRBV6-5	TRBD2	TGTGCCAGCAGTTCGGGGGGACTAGCGGGGCCTAACTCACCAGATACGCAGTATTTT	CASSSGGLAGPNSPDTQYF
.	TRBJ2-2	TRBV11-2	.	TGTGCCAGCAGCCCATTAGGCAGGGGACTCGTCACCGGGGAGCTGTTTTTT	CASSPLGRGLVTGELFF
few	TRBJ1-1	TRBV24-1	.	TGTGCCACCAGTGAGAGGATTGGGACTGAAGCTTTCTTT	CATSERIGTEAFF
.	TRBJ2-1	TRBV29-1	TRBD2	TGCAGCACCTACGATCTAGGGACTAGCTCCTACAATGAGCAGTTCTTC	CSTYDLGTSSYNEQFF
.	TRBJ2-2	TRBV11-2	TRBD2	TGTGCCAGCGGCGACCGGAGACTAGCGGGAGTCGGGGATCTGTTTTTT	CASGDRRLAGVGDLFF
.	TRBJ2-5	TRBV6-5	.	TGTACCAGCAGTTACTCGCTTCTTGGCCAAGATACCCAGTACTTC	CTSSYSLLGQDTQYF
many	TRBJ2-1	TRBV29-1	.	TGCAGCGTTGAAGGGGGGCCTAAGACCGCCTACAATGAGCAGTTCTTC	CSVEGGPKTAYNEQFF
.	TRBJ2-4	TRBV11-2	.	TGTGCCAGCAGCTTGAGCGCGCCACTTGGGAACACTCAGTACTTC	CASSLSAPLGNTQYF
many	TRBJ2-5	TRBV5-6	TRBD1	TGTGCCAGCAGCGTGGACAGGTTAGAGACCCAGTACTTC	CASSVDRLETQYF
many	TRBJ1-6	TRBV28	TRBD1	TGTGCCAGCAGCCCGGGACAGGGGAATTCACCCCTCCACTTT	CASSPGQGNSPLHF